The T cell receptor (beta chain) described here comes from a study of blood T cell repertoires in COVID-19. The CDR3 length is 15 residues. V was trimmed by 0 bases and J by 4 bases, leaving 14 bases between them. Germline CDR1 SGDLS, CDR2 YYNGEE. Here immunoSEQ multiplex PCR was the method, and the copy in TCRdb shows in-frame clones only, minus some. The sample lists approximately 240,000 clones; roughly 86% were seen once. This chain connects TRBV9 to TRBJ2-7, with D tentatively TRBD2 (6 bases). This TCR was recovered from a woman under 40 who had recovered from COVID-19. The source material was peripheral blood. This chain's CDR3 is CASSVGGIAHYEQYF. CDR3 in DNA: TGTGCCAGCAGCGTAGGCGGGATTGCCCATTACGAGCAGTACTTC.